This is a list of T cell receptor beta chains from one sample in a study of blood T cell repertoires in COVID-19. Method: immunoSEQ multiplex PCR; TCRdb's copy keeps in-frame clones and lacks some. This table has some 200,000 clones, approximately 84% appearing once. Sequenced input: peripheral blood. The receptor set was obtained from a man between 45 and 60 years old with acute or convalescent COVID-19. CDR3s include the opening cysteine and the closing phenylalanine or tryptophan. A D gene is named only where the DNA matches it firmly. Clone size is not always given. Where it is, it says once, few, many or a class for expanded clones.

V gene,clone size,D gene,J gene,CDR3 protein,CDR3 DNA
TRBV7-2,NA,TRBD2,TRBJ2-3,CASSLGASGSTDTQYF,TGTGCCAGCAGCTTAGGGGCTAGCGGGAGCACAGATACGCAGTATTTT
TRBV6-5,NA,NA,TRBJ1-2,CASSYSGQRPNGYTF,TGTGCCAGCAGTTACTCTGGACAGAGACCTAATGGCTACACCTTC
TRBV27,NA,NA,TRBJ2-7,CASSAWVAGDREQYF,TGTGCCAGCAGTGCCTGGGTGGCGGGGGACAGGGAGCAGTACTTC
TRBV2,NA,TRBD1,TRBJ2-5,CAATWDRGHMETQYF,TGTGCCGCGACTTGGGACAGGGGGCATATGGAGACCCAGTACTTC
TRBV9,NA,TRBD2,TRBJ2-1,CASSVAGTSEPDEQFF,TGTGCCAGCAGCGTAGCTGGGACTAGCGAACCTGATGAGCAGTTCTTC
TRBV6-5,NA,NA,TRBJ1-1,CASSRGQPMNTEAFF,TGTGCCAGCAGTCGCGGACAGCCAATGAACACTGAAGCTTTCTTT
TRBV12-3/TRBV12-4,NA,NA,TRBJ2-3,CASSLGGADTQYF,TGTGCCAGCAGTTTGGGGGGGGCGGATACGCAGTATTTT
TRBV24-1,NA,NA,TRBJ2-3,CATSGDGRRRITDTQYF,TGTGCCACCAGTGGTGACGGGCGGAGGCGGATCACAGATACGCAGTATTTT
TRBV27,NA,NA,TRBJ1-5,CASRAGGSSNQPQHF,TGTGCCAGCAGGGCCGGAGGATCCTCCAATCAGCCCCAGCATTTT
TRBV6-5,NA,TRBD1,TRBJ1-2,CASSRGRVYGYTF,TGTGCCAGCAGCAGGGGGCGCGTCTATGGCTACACCTTC
TRBV14,NA,NA,TRBJ1-2,CASSQGSHEGSGGYTF,TGTGCCAGCAGCCAAGGGAGCCATGAGGGTTCAGGCGGCTACACCTTC
TRBV14,NA,TRBD2,TRBJ2-3,CASSQEWLAGSADTQYF,TGTGCCAGCAGCCAAGAATGGCTAGCGGGGTCTGCAGATACGCAGTATTTT
TRBV4-1,NA,TRBD1,TRBJ1-2,CASSQQQGVYGYTF,TGCGCCAGCAGCCAACAACAGGGGGTTTATGGCTACACCTTC
TRBV2,once,NA,TRBJ1-3,CASWLDIGNTIYF,TGTGCCAGCTGGTTGGACATTGGAAACACCATATATTTT
TRBV11-3,NA,NA,TRBJ2-1,CASSFRPGLSYNEQFF,TGTGCCAGCAGCTTCCGACCGGGACTCTCCTACAATGAGCAGTTCTTC
TRBV28,NA,NA,TRBJ1-2,CASSFQGYGYTF,TGTGCCAGCAGTTTTCAGGGGTATGGCTACACCTTC
TRBV5-1,NA,TRBD1,TRBJ2-1,CASSLGDRVRDEQFF,TGCGCCAGCAGCTTGGGGGACAGGGTAAGAGATGAGCAGTTCTTC
TRBV29-1,NA,NA,TRBJ2-7,CSVEDSLSYEQYF,TGCAGCGTCGAGGACAGCCTCTCCTACGAGCAGTACTTC
TRBV19,NA,TRBD1,TRBJ2-5,CASSIVQGKETQYF,TGTGCCAGTAGTATCGTACAGGGGAAGGAGACCCAGTACTTC
TRBV5-1,NA,TRBD2,TRBJ2-5,CASTEGTSGVETQYF,TGCGCCAGCACCGAGGGGACTAGCGGGGTTGAGACCCAGTACTTC